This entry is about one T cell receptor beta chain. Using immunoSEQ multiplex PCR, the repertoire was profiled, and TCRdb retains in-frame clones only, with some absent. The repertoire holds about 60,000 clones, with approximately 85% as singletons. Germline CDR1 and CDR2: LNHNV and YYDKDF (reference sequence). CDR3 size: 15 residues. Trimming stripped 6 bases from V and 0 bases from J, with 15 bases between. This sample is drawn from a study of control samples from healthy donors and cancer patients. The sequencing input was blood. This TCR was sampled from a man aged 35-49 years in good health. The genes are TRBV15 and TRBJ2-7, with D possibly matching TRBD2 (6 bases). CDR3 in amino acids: CATSTPGDRSYEQYF. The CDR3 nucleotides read TGTGCCACCAGTACCCCGGGGGACCGCTCCTACGAGCAGTACTTC.